These 14 T cell receptor beta chains were all obtained from the same sample, sequenced in a study of T cells after yellow fever vaccination. TCRdb re-called the 5' RACE reads through MiXCR, storing one row per CDR3 protein. In the table there are 300,000 or so distinct CDR3 sequences, roughly 8.3% of which are singletons. Here the sequenced sample was PBMCs, taken roughly 47 days after the first yellow fever vaccination. These TCRs come from a man aged 18 to 29 who received the YFV17D yellow fever vaccine.

The V gene is TRBV4-3, the J gene TRBJ2-5; D unclear. There are 18 residues in the CDR3. CDR1 and CDR2 from the germline V gene are LGHNA and YSLEER. The V end was cut by 0 bases, the J end by 1 base, with 18 bases between. In DNA, the CDR3 is TGCGCCAGCAGCCAAGATTCCTTTAGGGCGCGACCCCAAGAGACCCAGTACTTC. Protein sequence: CASSQDSFRARPQETQYF.

The chain joins TRBV12-3 or TRBV12-4 to TRBJ1-2; D is unresolved. The CDR3 has 15 residues. The V gene lost 2 bases and the J gene lost 0 bases, with 10 bases spanning the gap. The CDR3 DNA follows: TGTGCCAGCAGTTTATGGTACGAACCTAACTATGGCTACACCTTC. Encoded protein: CASSLWYEPNYGYTF.

This chain joins TRBV26 and TRBJ2-7; the table's D call TRBD2 went unverified against the DNA. TRBV26 is assigned pseudogene status. The CDR3 is made up of 17 amino acids. The CDR3 loop is CASSQHMRRGSTYEQYV. The CDR3 nucleotides read TGTGCCAGCAGTCAGCACATGCGGCGGGGGAGTACCTACGAGCAGTACGTC.

This clonotype has only a few counts. The gene calls are TRBV29-1 and TRBJ2-2, with D possibly being TRBD2 (5 bases). The V and J ends lost 7 bases and 7 bases respectively, with 13 bases between them. Per germline, CDR1 SQVTM and CDR2 ANQGSEA. This CDR3 spans 12 amino acids. The CDR3 is CSAVGRGGELFF. CDR3 coding DNA: TGCAGCGCCGTAGGCCGGGGCGGGGAGCTGTTTTTT.

V is TRBV9 and J is TRBJ1-5; D gene unclear. CDR3 size: 14 residues. V was cut by 2 bases and J by 4 bases, with 10 bases left in between. The germline V gene encodes CDR1 SGDLS and CDR2 YYNGEE. CDR3 bases: TGTGCCAGCAGCGTTGGGCAGAGTAATCAGCCCCAGCATTTT. It codes for CASSVGQSNQPQHF.

This clonotype was detected a few times. The chain combines TRBV30 with TRBJ1-1, with a possible D match to TRBD1 (6 bases). CDR1 and CDR2 from the germline V gene are GTSNPN and SVGIG (reference sequence). Trimming shortened V by 3 bases and J by 2 bases, and 13 bases separated the two germline ends. The CDR3 loop spans 14 amino acids. CDR3 DNA: TGTGCCTGGAGCAGATGGGGGCGAAACACTGAAGCTTTCTTT. It translates to CAWSRWGRNTEAFF. Based on the CDR3 plus reference TRBV30 and TRBJ1-1, the full variable domain is SQTIHQWPATLVQPVGSPLSLECTVEGTSNPNLYWYRQAAGRGLQLLFYSVGIGQISSEVPQNLSASRPQDRQFILSSKKLLLSDSGFYLCAWSRWGRNTEAFFGQGTRLTVV.

This clonotype was observed many times. This chain uses TRBV27 with TRBJ1-4; possibly TRBD1 for D (5 bases). Trimming left V 5 bases short and J 5 bases short, with 18 bases between. CDR3 length: 16 residues. From germline, CDR1 is MNHEY and CDR2 SMNVEV (reference sequence). CDR3 amino acids: CASSTEPGRLNEKLFF. The CDR3 nucleotides are TGTGCCAGCAGTACCGAACCGGGACGACTAAATGAAAAACTGTTTTTT.

This clonotype was counted only a few times. V gene TRBV7-2 combines with J gene TRBJ2-7; 10 bases match TRBD2. The V and J ends lost 2 bases and 7 bases, in that order; junction bases with no gene match: 5. Germline CDR1 is SGHTA and CDR2 is FQGNSA. This CDR3 region has 14 residues. The CDR3 DNA reads as TGTGCCAGCAGCTTATCCCTAGCGGGGGTTGAGCAGTACTTC. Protein sequence: CASSLSLAGVEQYF.

The chain employs TRBV20-1 and TRBJ1-6; 7 nucleotides match TRBD1. The CDR3 has 13 residues. The germline CDR1 and CDR2 sequences are DFQATT and SNEGSKA (reference sequence). V shed 5 bases and J 7 bases; nucleotides not matched to a gene: 5. In nucleotides, the CDR3 is TGCAGTGCTCCGGACAGGCTGAATTCACCCCTCCACTTT. It specifies CSAPDRLNSPLHF.

This clonotype occurred a few times. The chain carries TRBV7-2 and TRBJ1-1, with D perhaps matching TRBD1 (5 bases). The CDR3 is 15 residues long. The germline V and J ends were trimmed by 1 base and 5 bases, with 14 bases remaining between them. Germline V gives CDR1 SGHTA, CDR2 FQGNSA. The CDR3 coding sequence is TGTGCCAGCAGCTTAGTTTCGGGGGTAGAGACTGAAGCTTTCTTT. This codes for CASSLVSGVETEAFF.

This clonotype has a handful of counts. V is TRBV11-2 and J is TRBJ2-5, with a weak D call TRBD1 (5 bases). Germline CDR1 and CDR2: SGHAT and FQNNGV. There are 12 residues in the CDR3. V shed 2 bases and J shed 7 bases, with 8 bases lying between them. The DNA of the CDR3 is TGTGCCAGCAGCTTAATTAGGGGGACCCAGTACTTC. Translating it yields CASSLIRGTQYF.

This clonotype has a count of ten or more. The V gene is TRBV7-2, the J gene TRBJ1-4, with a weak D call TRBD1 (5 bases). The V and J ends lost 1 base and 7 bases respectively, with 13 bases between them. CDR1 and CDR2 from the germline V gene are SGHTA and FQGNSA. This CDR3 is 15 amino acids long. The chain's CDR3 is CASSLVPGRIEKLFF. In DNA, the CDR3 is TGTGCCAGCAGCTTAGTTCCAGGGAGAATTGAAAAACTGTTTTTT.

The chain joins TRBV10-2 to TRBJ1-1, with no clear D. V was trimmed by 8 bases and J by 1 base, leaving 8 bases between them. Germline CDR1 reads WSHSY; CDR2 reads SAAADI. The CDR3 loop spans 12 amino acids. This CDR3 reads CASLAGNTEAFF. In DNA, the CDR3 is TGCGCCAGCCTAGCTGGGAACACTGAAGCTTTCTTT.

The gene calls are TRBV7-6 and TRBJ2-1; 8 nucleotides line up with TRBD2. The ends lost 2 bases at V and 5 bases at J; junction bases unmatched: 5. The CDR3 covers 15 residues. CDR1 SGHVS and CDR2 FNYEAQ come from the germline V gene. The CDR3 coding sequence is TGTGCCAGCAGCTTATTCGGGGGGGGAAACAATGAGCAGTTCTTC. Protein: CASSLFGGGNNEQFF.